The rows below give T cell receptor beta chains drawn from one sample of a study of CXCR3-negative and CXCR3-positive naive CD8 T cells. TCRdb reprocessed the 5' RACE reads and keeps a single row for each CDR3 protein, giving no DNA. The sample data list fewer than 65,000 distinct CDR3 sequences. Sequenced: naive CXCR3+ CD8+ T cells from blood. These receptors all come from a human donor in good health. Some clones in this sample may be carry-over from other donors' samples. Both conserved end residues are part of each CDR3. Each record gives: V gene, CDR3 length, J gene, CDR3 protein.

V gene: TRBV29-1; CDR3 length: 15; J gene: TRBJ2-7; CDR3 protein: CSVEDPSSESYEQYF
V gene: TRBV7-9; CDR3 length: 13; J gene: TRBJ2-7; CDR3 protein: CATQESPLREQYF
V gene: TRBV14; CDR3 length: 13; J gene: TRBJ2-7; CDR3 protein: CASSQFFLDEQYF
V gene: TRBV29-1; CDR3 length: 13; J gene: TRBJ2-7; CDR3 protein: CSVEGGDFYEQYF
V gene: TRBV7-3; CDR3 length: 14; J gene: TRBJ1-1; CDR3 protein: CASSPQGGGTEAFF
V gene: TRBV19; CDR3 length: 15; J gene: TRBJ2-1; CDR3 protein: CASRRLTGGYNEQFF
V gene: TRBV5-1; CDR3 length: 15; J gene: TRBJ2-7; CDR3 protein: CASRAGTGGTYEQYF
V gene: TRBV14; CDR3 length: 16; J gene: TRBJ1-5; CDR3 protein: CASSQLPGFSNQPQHF
V gene: TRBV7-9; CDR3 length: 15; J gene: TRBJ2-3; CDR3 protein: CASSHRRDSSDTQYF
V gene: TRBV5-5; CDR3 length: 15; J gene: TRBJ2-5; CDR3 protein: CASSLYQDHKETQYF
V gene: TRBV29-1; CDR3 length: 17; J gene: TRBJ2-3; CDR3 protein: CSVVDKGFELSTDTQYF
V gene: TRBV19; CDR3 length: 14; J gene: TRBJ2-1; CDR3 protein: CASSGGQIDNEQFF